These 10 T cell receptor beta chains came from one sample sequenced in a study of molecular identifiers for immune sequencing clone quantification. TCRdb independently ran MiXCR on the PCR reads; one entry per CDR3 protein. The sample has about 640,000 distinct CDR3 sequences; about 20% are singletons. The source material was naive CD8+ T cells from blood, with Jurkat cell RNA spiked in. Subset described: FACS-sorted CD8+CD4-CCR7+CD45RA+ naive T cells. The receptors here all came from a human donor in good health. Some libraries in this study had Jurkat cell RNA spiked in.

The chain has TRBV11-2 and TRBJ2-7, with 7 bases identical to TRBD1. Germline trimming cut 4 bases from V and 3 bases from J; bases unmatched to any gene: 6. The CDR3 runs to 14 residues. The V gene's germline CDR1 is SGHAT and CDR2 FQNNGV. The CDR3 region is CASSSHRGYYEQYF. In DNA form, the CDR3 reads TGTGCCAGCAGCTCCCACAGGGGTTACTACGAGCAGTACTTC.

The table lists this clonotype with many counts. J is TRBJ1-1 and V is TRBV7-9; the match to TRBD1 covers 7 bases. The ends lost 5 bases at V and 8 bases at J; junction bases unmatched: 11. Looked up from germline, CDR1 is SEHNR and CDR2 is FQNEAQ (reference sequence). This CDR3 is 14 amino acids long. CDR3 protein: CASSPDRDASEAFF. CDR3 nucleotides: TGTGCCAGCAGCCCTGACAGGGATGCTTCGGAAGCTTTCTTT. The full variable domain, with the rest looked up from reference TRBV7-9 and TRBJ1-1, is DTGVSQNPRHKITKRGQNVTFRCDPISEHNRLYWYRQTLGQGPEFLTYFQNEAQLEKSRLLSDRFSAERPKGSFSTLEIQRTEQGDSAMYLCASSPDRDASEAFFGQGTRLTVV.

This clonotype was seen many times. The chain recombines TRBV27 with TRBJ2-7; no clear D gene. The CDR3 sequence is 13 residues long. Germline CDR1 MNHEY, CDR2 SMNVEV (reference sequence). V was cut by 4 bases and J by 4 bases, with 11 bases left in between. CDR3 sequence (DNA): TGTGCCAGCAGTTGGAGCCAATCATACGAGCAGTACTTC. Translation gives CASSWSQSYEQYF.

This clonotype was detected ten times or more. V and J are TRBV19 and TRBJ1-5; D might be TRBD1 (5 bases). Germline loops: CDR1 LNHDA, CDR2 SQIVND (reference sequence). V lost 5 bases and J lost 3, with 14 bases in between. The CDR3 is made up of 15 amino acids. The CDR3: CASSFGGANNQPQHF. CDR3 sequence (DNA): TGTGCCAGTAGTTTCGGTGGGGCTAACAATCAGCCCCAGCATTTT.

In nucleotides, the CDR3 is TGTGCCAGTAGTATCGTCCCTAGCGAGGCCTACGAGCAGTACTTC. Its protein is CASSIVPSEAYEQYF. This chain uses TRBV19 with TRBJ2-7; D is possibly TRBD2 (6 bases). The V end was cut by 3 bases, the J end by 2 bases, with 14 bases between. CDR3 length equals 15 residues. Germline CDR1 is LNHDA and CDR2 is SQIVND (reference sequence).

This clonotype appeared many times. The chain uses TRBV7-9 and TRBJ2-2; D is possibly TRBD2 (6 bases). The CDR3 consists of 15 residues. Germline V gene sequence: CDR1 SEHNR, CDR2 FQNEAQ (reference sequence). Trimming took off 5 bases at V and 4 bases at J, with 14 bases between the two ends. CDR3 protein: CASSIVRETTGELFF. The CDR3 DNA reads TGTGCCAGCAGCATAGTCCGGGAGACCACCGGGGAGCTGTTTTTT.

This clonotype was picked up many times. The rearrangement links TRBV13 to TRBJ2-7; D gene unclear. Trimming removed 5 bases at V and 0 bases at J, with 14 bases between. The CDR3 is made up of 15 amino acids. Per germline, CDR1 PRHDT and CDR2 FYEKMQ (reference sequence). In DNA, the CDR3 is TGTGCCAGCAGCCCCCGGACGGATAGCTCCTACGAGCAGTACTTC. Amino acids: CASSPRTDSSYEQYF. Filled out from reference TRBV13 and TRBJ2-7, the complete variable domain reads AAGVIQSPRHLIKEKRETATLKCYPIPRHDTVYWYQQGPGQDPQFLISFYEKMQSDKGSIPDRFSAQQFSDYHSELNMSSLELGDSALYFCASSPRTDSSYEQYFGPGTRLTVT.

The chain uses TRBV28 and TRBJ2-2, with D unclear. This CDR3 has 13 amino acids. V was clipped by 6 bases and J by 6 bases, with 11 bases between them. Germline lookup yields CDR1 MDHEN and CDR2 SYDVKM. The CDR3 DNA sequence: TGTGCCAGCAGAATACAGATCGCCGGGGAGCTGTTTTTT. Translation gives CASRIQIAGELFF.

This clonotype was detected many times. The chain carries TRBV5-6 and TRBJ2-7, with D hard to call. Trimming took off 3 bases at V and 0 bases at J, with 13 bases between the two ends. Germline V gives CDR1 SGHDT, CDR2 YYEEEE. The CDR3 contains 15 residues. The CDR3 DNA sequence: TGTGCCAGCAGCTCGGGCCTTATTCTCTCCTACGAGCAGTACTTC. Amino acid sequence: CASSSGLILSYEQYF.

This clonotype appeared many times. The rearrangement uses TRBV19 and TRBJ2-6; perhaps TRBD1 as D (5 bases). The CDR3 extends over 19 amino acids. Germline CDR1 and CDR2: LNHDA and SQIVND (reference sequence). V lost 3 bases and J lost 0, with 18 bases in between. CDR3: CASSIPPGGQFSGANVLTF. The CDR3, as DNA: TGTGCCAGTAGTATTCCTCCCGGCGGACAATTCTCTGGGGCCAACGTCCTGACTTTC.